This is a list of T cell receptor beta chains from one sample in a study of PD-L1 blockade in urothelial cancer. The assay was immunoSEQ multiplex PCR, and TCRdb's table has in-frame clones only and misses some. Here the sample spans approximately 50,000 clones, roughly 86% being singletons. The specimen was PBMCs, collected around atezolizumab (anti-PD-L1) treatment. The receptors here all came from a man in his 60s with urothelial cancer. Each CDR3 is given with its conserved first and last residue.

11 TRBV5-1 CASSQANEQFF
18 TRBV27 CASRKRSETGPGGYGYTF
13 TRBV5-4 CASSLDSNYGYTF
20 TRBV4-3 CASSQDLLAGGTTRYNEQFF
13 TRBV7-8 CASSLARLETQYF
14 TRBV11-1 CASSLQDRGYGYTF
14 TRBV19 CASSTTTENYGYTF
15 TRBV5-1 CASSLLGGRARELFF
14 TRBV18 CASSPPTGWGEQYF
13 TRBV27 CASSYRGNQPQHF
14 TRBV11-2 CASSSQTGDHEQYF
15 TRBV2 CASTRVKTSTDTQYF
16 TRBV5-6 CASTNGTGRMNTEAFF
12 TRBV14 CASSSVNYGYTF
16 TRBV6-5 CASSYSTTGRYYGYTF
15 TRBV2 CASSDPATYQETQYF
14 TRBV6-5 CASSTGRPNEKLFF